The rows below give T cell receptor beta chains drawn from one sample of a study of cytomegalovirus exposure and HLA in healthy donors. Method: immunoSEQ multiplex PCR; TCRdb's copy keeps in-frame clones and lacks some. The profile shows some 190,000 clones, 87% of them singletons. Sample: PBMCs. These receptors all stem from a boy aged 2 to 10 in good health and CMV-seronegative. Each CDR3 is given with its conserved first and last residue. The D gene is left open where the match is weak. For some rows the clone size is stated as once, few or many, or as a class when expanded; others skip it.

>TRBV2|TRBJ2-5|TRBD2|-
TGTGCCAGCACGCGGCGGGGGGGCCCTAAAGAGACCCAGTACTTC
CASTRRGGPKETQYF
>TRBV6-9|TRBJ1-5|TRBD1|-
TGTGCCAGCAGTTCCGACAGGGGGCCGGGGCGGCCCCAGCATTTT
CASSSDRGPGRPQHF
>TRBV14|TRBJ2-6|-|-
TGTGCCAGCAGCCCGAGGGGGGGGGAGGGACGCTCTGGGGCCAACGTCCTGACTTTC
CASSPRGGEGRSGANVLTF
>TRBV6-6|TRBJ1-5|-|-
TGTGCCAGCACTTATAGGGGTATCGATCAGCCCCAGCATTTT
CASTYRGIDQPQHF
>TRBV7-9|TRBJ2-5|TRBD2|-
TGTTCCAGCAGCCTGATCGGGAGCGGGAGGATCCAAGAGACCCAGTACTTC
CSSSLIGSGRIQETQYF
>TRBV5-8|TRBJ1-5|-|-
TGTGCCAGCAGCTCCTACGGAGGTCGCAATCAGCCCCAGCATTTT
CASSSYGGRNQPQHF
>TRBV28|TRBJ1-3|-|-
TGTGGAGCGGGCTTCGGAAACACCATATATTTT
CGAGFGNTIYF
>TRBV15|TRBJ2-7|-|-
TGTGCCACCAGCAGCAGCGGCTCCTACGAGCAGTACTTC
CATSSSGSYEQYF
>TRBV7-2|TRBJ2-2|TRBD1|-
TGTGCCAGCAGCTTAGGGACAGGGATAACCGGGGAGCTGTTTTTT
CASSLGTGITGELFF
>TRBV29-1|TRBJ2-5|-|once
TGCAGCGCACGGGCCTGGGGCGAGGAGACCCAGTACTTC
CSARAWGEETQYF
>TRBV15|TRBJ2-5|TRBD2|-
TGTGCCACCAGCAGCGGACTAGCGGGGGCCCAAGAGACCCAGTACTTC
CATSSGLAGAQETQYF
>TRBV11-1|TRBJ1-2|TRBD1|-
TGTGCCAGCAGCCATGACCCGGACAGGCCCTATGGCTACACCTTC
CASSHDPDRPYGYTF
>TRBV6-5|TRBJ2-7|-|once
TGTGCCAGCAGTTACGGCCAGGGCTCGATCGAGCAGTACTTC
CASSYGQGSIEQYF
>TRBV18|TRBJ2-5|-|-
TGTGCCAGCTCACCAGCTACGCCCCCGGGGACCCAGTACTTC
CASSPATPPGTQYF
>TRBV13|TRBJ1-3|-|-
TGTGCCGCACGCGAGTCTGGAAACACCATATATTTT
CAARESGNTIYF
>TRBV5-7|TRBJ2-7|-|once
TGTGCCAGCAGCTTGAGAGGGAGCACAGACGACGAGCAGTACTTC
CASSLRGSTDDEQYF
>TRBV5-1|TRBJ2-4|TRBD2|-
TGCGCCAGCAGCTTGGTGGCTAGCGGGGGAAAGATTCAGTACTTC
CASSLVASGGKIQYF
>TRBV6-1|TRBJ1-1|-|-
TGTGCCAGCAGTGAAATAGCGAGCTACACTGAAGCTTTCTTT
CASSEIASYTEAFF
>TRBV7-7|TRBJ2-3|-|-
TGTGCCAGCAGCTTAAATACGGGGACAGATACGCAGTATTTT
CASSLNTGTDTQYF
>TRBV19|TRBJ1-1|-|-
TGTGCCAGTAGTGAGTACACTGAAGCTTTCTTT
CASSEYTEAFF
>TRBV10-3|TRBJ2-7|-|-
TGTGCCATCAGTGGGTCCGAGGGGCGGGGAGGCTACGAGCAGTACTTT
CAISGSEGRGGYEQYF
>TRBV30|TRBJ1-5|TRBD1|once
TGTGCCTGGAGTTACCGGGACAGGAACAATCAGCCCCAGCATTTT
CAWSYRDRNNQPQHF
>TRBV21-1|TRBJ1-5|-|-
TGTGCCAGCAGCAAACTTCCAGGGGCGCAAAGCAATCAGCCCCAGCATTTT
CASSKLPGAQSNQPQHF
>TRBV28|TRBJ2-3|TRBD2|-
TGTGCCAGCTGGGCGTCCCCGGGACTAGGCACAGATACGCAGTATTTT
CASWASPGLGTDTQYF
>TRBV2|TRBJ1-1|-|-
TGTGCCAGCAGTGAGGAGGTTAGAGCTTTCTTT
CASSEEVRAFF
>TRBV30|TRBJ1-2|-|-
TGTGCCTGGAGTCTTCCTTTGGGGCGAGCTAACTATGGCTACACCTTC
CAWSLPLGRANYGYTF
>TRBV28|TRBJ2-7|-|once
TGTGCCAGCAGTTTGTCAGTCTCCTACGAGCAGTACTTC
CASSLSVSYEQYF
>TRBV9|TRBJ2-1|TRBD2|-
TGTGCCAGCAGCCCGGGGGGGGTAGCCCCCTACAATGAGCAGTTCTTC
CASSPGGVAPYNEQFF
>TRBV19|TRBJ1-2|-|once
TGTGCCAGTAGTCTCAGCAGGAACTATGGCTACACCTTC
CASSLSRNYGYTF